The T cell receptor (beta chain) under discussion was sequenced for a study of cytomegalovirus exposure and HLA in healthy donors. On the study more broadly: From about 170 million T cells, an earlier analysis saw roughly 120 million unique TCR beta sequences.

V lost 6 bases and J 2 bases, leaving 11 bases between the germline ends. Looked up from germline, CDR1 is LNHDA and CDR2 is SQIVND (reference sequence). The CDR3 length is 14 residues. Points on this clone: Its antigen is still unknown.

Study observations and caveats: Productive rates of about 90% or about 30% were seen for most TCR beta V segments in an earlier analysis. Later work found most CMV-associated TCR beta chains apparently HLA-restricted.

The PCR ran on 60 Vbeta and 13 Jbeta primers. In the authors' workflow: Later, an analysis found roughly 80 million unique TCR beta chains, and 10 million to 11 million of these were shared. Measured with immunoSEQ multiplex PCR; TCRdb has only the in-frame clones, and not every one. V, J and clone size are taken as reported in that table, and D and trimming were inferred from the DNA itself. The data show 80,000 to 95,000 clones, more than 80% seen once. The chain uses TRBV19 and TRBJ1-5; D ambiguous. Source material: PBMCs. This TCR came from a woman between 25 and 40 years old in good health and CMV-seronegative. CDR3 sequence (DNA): TGTGCCAGTAGCCCAGCGGAGGGCAATCAGCCCCAGCATTTT. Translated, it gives CASSPAEGNQPQHF.